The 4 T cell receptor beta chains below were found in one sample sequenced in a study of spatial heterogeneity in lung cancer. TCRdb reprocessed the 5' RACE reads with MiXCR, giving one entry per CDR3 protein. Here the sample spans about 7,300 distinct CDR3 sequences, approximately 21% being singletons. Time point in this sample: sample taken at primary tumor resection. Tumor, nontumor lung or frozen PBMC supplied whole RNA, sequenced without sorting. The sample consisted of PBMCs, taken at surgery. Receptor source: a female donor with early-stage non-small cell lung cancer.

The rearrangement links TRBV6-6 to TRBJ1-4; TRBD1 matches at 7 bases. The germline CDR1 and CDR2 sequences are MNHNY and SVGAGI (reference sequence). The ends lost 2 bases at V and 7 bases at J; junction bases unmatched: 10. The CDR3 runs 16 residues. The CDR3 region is CASSYPQEDRSEKLFF. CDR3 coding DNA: TGTGCCAGCAGTTACCCCCAGGAGGACAGGTCTGAAAAACTGTTTTTT.

The CDR3 loop is CASSPLEGSTYNEQFF. The CDR3 DNA reads TGTGCCAGCAGCCCCCTTGAGGGCAGCACCTACAATGAGCAGTTCTTC. The rearrangement links TRBV5-6 to TRBJ2-1, with a weak D call TRBD2 (5 bases). The CDR3 length is 16 residues. The V gene's germline CDR1 is SGHDT and CDR2 YYEEEE. V gave up 4 bases and J gave up 2 bases, with 16 bases separating them.

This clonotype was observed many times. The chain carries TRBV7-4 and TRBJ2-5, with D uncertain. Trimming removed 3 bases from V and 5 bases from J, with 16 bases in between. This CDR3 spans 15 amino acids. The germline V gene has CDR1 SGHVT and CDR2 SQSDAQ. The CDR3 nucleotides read TGTGCCAGCAGCTTCGGTGGCGGTGCTGGGGAGACCCAGTACTTC. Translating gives CASSFGGGAGETQYF.

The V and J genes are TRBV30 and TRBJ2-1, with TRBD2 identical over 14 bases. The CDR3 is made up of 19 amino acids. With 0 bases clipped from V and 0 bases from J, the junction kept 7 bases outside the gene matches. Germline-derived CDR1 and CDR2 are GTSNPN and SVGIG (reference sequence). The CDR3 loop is CAWSVQGLAGVHSYNEQFF. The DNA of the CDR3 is TGTGCCTGGAGTGTACAGGGACTAGCGGGAGTTCACTCCTACAATGAGCAGTTCTTC.